This is a list of T cell receptor beta chains from one sample in a study of blood T cell repertoires in COVID-19. Clones were sequenced by immunoSEQ multiplex PCR, and TCRdb holds only the in-frame ones, with some missing. The sample records roughly 140,000 clones, roughly 80% being singletons. Sequencing was carried out using peripheral blood. These receptors were obtained from a man between 60 and 70 years old with acute or convalescent COVID-19. CDR3s include the opening cysteine and the closing phenylalanine or tryptophan. The order of the fields is clone size, J gene, V gene, D gene, CDR3 DNA, CDR3 protein. D genes are given only for firm matches. Some rows mark clone size as missing; the rest say once, few, many or name a class of expanded clone.

abundance: .
j_gene: TRBJ2-2
v_gene: TRBV3-1/TRBV3-2
d_gene: .
CDR3nt: TGTGCCAGCAGCCAACTCAGCACCGGGGAGCTGTTTTTT
CDR3aa: CASSQLSTGELFF

abundance: .
j_gene: TRBJ1-6
v_gene: TRBV28
d_gene: TRBD1
CDR3nt: TGTGCCAGCAGCCGCCCGGGACAGGGGGTAAGAAAATCACCCCTCCACTTT
CDR3aa: CASSRPGQGVRKSPLHF

abundance: few
j_gene: TRBJ2-1
v_gene: TRBV10-1
d_gene: .
CDR3nt: TGCGCCAGGAGAACTAATCGCAATGAGCAGTTCTTC
CDR3aa: CARRTNRNEQFF

abundance: .
j_gene: TRBJ2-5
v_gene: TRBV5-4
d_gene: .
CDR3nt: TGTGCCAGCAGCATGGACCAGCAAGAGACCCAGTACTTC
CDR3aa: CASSMDQQETQYF

abundance: .
j_gene: TRBJ2-1
v_gene: TRBV18
d_gene: TRBD1
CDR3nt: TGTGCCAGCTCACCACGAGGGCCAGGGGGTCTCAATGAGCAGTTCTTC
CDR3aa: CASSPRGPGGLNEQFF

abundance: once
j_gene: TRBJ1-6
v_gene: TRBV6-5
d_gene: TRBD1
CDR3nt: TGTGCCAGCAGTTACGGACAGGGGGCTAAGGGTTCACCCCTCCACTTT
CDR3aa: CASSYGQGAKGSPLHF

abundance: .
j_gene: TRBJ2-5
v_gene: TRBV19
d_gene: .
CDR3nt: TGTGCCAGTAGTATTCTCGGAGGGAGAGAGACCCAGTACTTC
CDR3aa: CASSILGGRETQYF

abundance: .
j_gene: TRBJ2-1
v_gene: TRBV19
d_gene: TRBD2
CDR3nt: TGTGCCAGTAGTGGAACCGGGACTAGGCTCGGGGAGCAGTTCTTC
CDR3aa: CASSGTGTRLGEQFF

abundance: .
j_gene: TRBJ2-7
v_gene: TRBV25-1
d_gene: TRBD1
CDR3nt: TGTGCCAGCAGCGGACAGGGGATCCTCTCCTACGAGCAGTACTTC
CDR3aa: CASSGQGILSYEQYF

abundance: .
j_gene: TRBJ1-2
v_gene: TRBV6-2/TRBV6-3
d_gene: .
CDR3nt: TGTGCCAGCAGTTACCCTGTCGGGGGAGAGGTGAACTATGGCTACACCTTC
CDR3aa: CASSYPVGGEVNYGYTF

abundance: .
j_gene: TRBJ1-5
v_gene: TRBV19
d_gene: .
CDR3nt: TGTGCCAGTAGTACGGACATCATCAATCAGCCCCAGCATTTT
CDR3aa: CASSTDIINQPQHF

abundance: .
j_gene: TRBJ2-3
v_gene: TRBV24-1
d_gene: .
CDR3nt: TGTGCCACCAGTGGTCCAGGGCTAAGCACAGATACGCAGTATTTT
CDR3aa: CATSGPGLSTDTQYF

abundance: .
j_gene: TRBJ2-1
v_gene: TRBV5-1
d_gene: TRBD2
CDR3nt: TGCGCCAGCAGCCAACTAGCGGGAGCGGGGAATGAGCAGTTCTTC
CDR3aa: CASSQLAGAGNEQFF

abundance: few
j_gene: TRBJ1-1
v_gene: TRBV27
d_gene: TRBD1
CDR3nt: TGTGCCAGCAGCCGGGGCCGGGACAGGAACACTGAAGCTTTCTTT
CDR3aa: CASSRGRDRNTEAFF

abundance: .
j_gene: TRBJ1-6
v_gene: TRBV27
d_gene: .
CDR3nt: TGTGCCAGCAGTCTGCAGGGTTCCAATTCACCCCTCCACTTT
CDR3aa: CASSLQGSNSPLHF

abundance: .
j_gene: TRBJ1-1
v_gene: TRBV6-5
d_gene: .
CDR3nt: TGTGCCAGCAGTTACTCTAGAACTGAAGCTTTCTTT
CDR3aa: CASSYSRTEAFF